The 10 T cell receptor beta chains below all came from one sample that was sequenced in a study of blood T cell repertoires in COVID-19. Produced via immunoSEQ multiplex PCR; TCRdb's table is partial and in-frame only. This repertoire shows under 300,000 clones, roughly four fifths found once; its top ten account for about 2%. Input material: peripheral blood. The receptor source for this set is a man younger than 45 who had recovered from COVID-19.

The chain carries TRBV3-1 (or the pseudogene TRBV3-2) and TRBJ2-1; D gene unclear. The V gene's germline CDR1 is LGHDT and CDR2 YNNKEL (reference sequence). The CDR3 sequence is 15 residues long. V was shortened by 0 bases and J by 1 base, with 7 bases between the two germline ends. Here the CDR3 reads CASSQDQLSYNEQFF. The CDR3 bases are TGTGCCAGCAGCCAAGATCAACTATCCTACAATGAGCAGTTCTTC.

The chain uses TRBV6-5 and TRBJ2-2; D perhaps matches TRBD1 (6 bases). CDR1 and CDR2 (germline): MNHEY, SVGAGI. CDR3 length equals 15 residues. V dropped 5 bases and J dropped 6 bases, with 16 bases sitting between them. DNA of the CDR3: TGTGCCAGCAGTCGCGACAGGCCCCGGGCCGGGGAGCTGTTTTTT. Protein: CASSRDRPRAGELFF.

The chain carries TRBV27 and TRBJ2-5; 7 positions match TRBD1. Germline V gene sequence: CDR1 MNHEY, CDR2 SMNVEV (reference sequence). This CDR3 comprises 14 residues. Germline trimming cut 4 bases from V and 5 bases from J; bases unmatched to any gene: 7. DNA for the CDR3: TGTGCCAGCAGTTCCACAGGGGAGCTGGAGACCCAGTACTTC. Its translation is CASSSTGELETQYF.

This chain connects TRBV10-2 to TRBJ1-2; TRBD1 is a possible D gene (5 bases). V shed 6 bases and J shed 2 bases, with 10 bases lying between them. The CDR3 runs 13 residues. Germline-derived CDR1 and CDR2 are WSHSY and SAAADI. CDR3: CASSRDRNYGYTF. Written as DNA, the CDR3 is TGCGCCAGCAGCAGGGATCGGAACTATGGCTACACCTTC.

V usage is TRBV6-4 and J usage is TRBJ2-3; the match to TRBD1 covers 10 bases. Unmatched junction bases numbered 10, after V lost 5 bases and J lost 2 bases. CDR1 and CDR2 (germline): MRHNA, SNTAGT. The CDR3 contains 17 residues. The CDR3 loop reads CASSPTGTGVFTDTQYF. The CDR3 DNA reads TGTGCCAGCAGTCCAACCGGGACAGGGGTCTTCACAGATACGCAGTATTTT.

The J gene is TRBJ2-3, the V gene TRBV4-2; 11 positions agree with TRBD2. V trimming: 2 bases; J trimming: 5 bases; junction bases outside the gene matches: 9. This CDR3 contains 17 residues. Germline CDR1 is LGHNA and CDR2 is YNFKEQ. CDR3 protein: CASSQTLAGGPGDTQYF. The CDR3 DNA follows: TGTGCCAGCAGCCAAACCTTAGCGGGGGGGCCGGGAGATACGCAGTATTTT.

The CDR3 DNA follows: TGTGCCAGCAGCAAATGTTATCGGGGTGGCTATGGCTACACCTTC. As protein: CASSKCYRGGYGYTF. The chain carries TRBV21-1 and TRBJ1-2. TRBV21-1 is given as a pseudogene. The CDR3 consists of 15 residues.

The CDR3 reads CASSESSARTDTQYF. Written as DNA, the CDR3 is TGCGCCAGCAGTGAGTCGTCGGCTAGAACAGATACGCAGTATTTT. The chain recombines TRBV10-1 with TRBJ2-3; D remains ambiguous. Trimming left V 0 bases short and J 3 bases short, with 10 bases between. The CDR3 is made up of 15 amino acids. Germline-derived CDR1 and CDR2 are WNHNN and SYGVQD (reference sequence).

The chain has TRBV4-1 and TRBJ1-5; TRBD1 might be the D (5 bases). The CDR3 covers 15 residues. Germline V gene sequence: CDR1 MGHRA, CDR2 YSYEKL. Trimming removed 0 bases from V and 7 bases from J, with 13 bases in between. The CDR3 sequence: CASSQELAGRQPQHF. The CDR3 nucleotides are TGCGCCAGCAGCCAAGAACTCGCGGGGCGGCAGCCCCAGCATTTT.

The rearrangement links TRBV10-2 to TRBJ2-3, with D possibly TRBD2 on 6 matching bases. The V and J ends lost 4 bases and 4 bases respectively, with 21 bases between them. This CDR3 spans 17 amino acids. Germline values: CDR1 WSHSY, CDR2 SAAADI. CDR3 residues: CASSVTSTRVGSDTQYF. The CDR3 region has the DNA TGCGCCAGCAGTGTGACCTCGACTAGGGTTGGGTCAGATACGCAGTATTTT.